Listed below are T cell receptor beta chains from one sample, sequenced in a study of identical twins. From the 5' RACE reads, TCRdb called clonotypes with MiXCR, one entry per CDR3 protein. The sample has approximately 670,000 distinct CDR3 sequences, 5.5% to 6.5% seen once. The sequencing sample was made of naive T cells sorted from blood. These receptors were collected from a man younger than 35 in good health. The CDR3 runs from the conserved cysteine through the conserved F or W. A D gene is named only where the DNA matches it firmly. Clone size appears in some rows only: once, few, many, or a class for an expanded clone.

clone size	V gene	D gene	J gene	CDR3 protein	CDR3 DNA
many	TRBV20-1	TRBD2	TRBJ2-1	CSATLAGFYNEQFF	TGCAGTGCTACCCTAGCGGGCTTTTACAATGAGCAGTTCTTC
many	TRBV18	-	TRBJ1-4	CASSQRTAENEKLFF	TGTGCCAGCTCACAACGGACAGCCGAGAATGAAAAACTGTTTTTT
few	TRBV6-1	TRBD1	TRBJ2-2	CASSLRDRGNTGELFF	TGTGCCAGCAGCCTCCGGGACAGGGGCAACACCGGGGAGCTGTTTTTT
many	TRBV29-1	-	TRBJ2-2	CSVPLWGAGQGELFF	TGCAGCGTTCCTCTGTGGGGCGCAGGTCAGGGGGAGCTGTTTTTT
few	TRBV7-2	-	TRBJ2-7	CASSSHPGTQYEQYF	TGTGCCAGCAGCTCTCACCCCGGGACCCAGTACGAGCAGTACTTC
-	TRBV11-2	-	TRBJ1-6	CASSTEGRWLGLIHF	TGTGCCAGCAGCACGGAAGGTCGCTGGTTAGGTTTAATCCACTTT
many	TRBV29-1	-	TRBJ2-1	CSVADEQFF	TGCAGCGTTGCTGATGAGCAGTTCTTC
-	TRBV19	TRBD2	TRBJ2-1	CASAPLAGPYNEQFF	TGTGCCAGTGCTCCTCTAGCGGGCCCCTACAATGAGCAGTTCTTC
-	TRBV6-2/TRBV6-3	-	TRBJ2-5	CASSYLRQPQETQYF	TGTGCCAGCAGTTACCTGCGACAGCCACAAGAGACCCAGTACTTC
-	TRBV27	-	TRBJ2-7	CASSLSMINEQYF	TGTGCCAGCAGCCTATCGATGATCAACGAGCAGTACTTC
few	TRBV4-3	-	TRBJ2-1	CASSQVWAGFYNEQFF	TGCGCCAGCAGCCAAGTTTGGGCGGGGTTCTACAATGAGCAGTTCTTC
-	TRBV6-2/TRBV6-3	-	TRBJ2-5	CASSYQRSTQYF	TGTGCCAGCAGTTACCAGCGGTCCACCCAGTACTTC
few	TRBV2	-	TRBJ1-4	CASRTGLNEKLFF	TGTGCCAGCAGGACGGGACTTAATGAAAAACTGTTTTTT
-	TRBV15	TRBD1	TRBJ2-1	CATSTGTVPHEQFF	TGTGCCACCAGTACCGGGACAGTCCCCCATGAGCAGTTCTTC
many	TRBV12-3/TRBV12-4	TRBD2	TRBJ2-1	CASSLVTSGKEQFF	TGTGCCAGCAGTTTAGTCACTAGCGGGAAGGAGCAGTTCTTC
few	TRBV7-7	TRBD2	TRBJ2-5	CASSRGSGRETQYF	TGTGCCAGCAGTCGCGGGAGCGGGCGAGAGACCCAGTACTTC
many	TRBV9	-	TRBJ2-2	CASSVVGGTGELFF	TGTGCCAGCAGCGTAGTGGGGGGCACCGGGGAGCTGTTTTTT
many	TRBV20-1	-	TRBJ2-2	CSASLSGELFF	TGCAGTGCTTCCCTGTCCGGGGAGCTGTTTTTT
few	TRBV12-3/TRBV12-4	-	TRBJ2-2	CASSLGDVRGELFF	TGTGCCAGCAGTTTAGGGGACGTTCGTGGGGAGCTGTTTTTT
many	TRBV6-5	TRBD1	TRBJ2-5	CASSLDRIEETQYF	TGTGCCAGCAGTTTGGACAGGATCGAAGAGACCCAGTACTTC
few	TRBV20-1	TRBD1	TRBJ1-5	CSAKGQGSQPQHF	TGCAGTGCCAAGGGACAGGGAAGCCAGCCCCAGCATTTT
-	TRBV10-3	-	TRBJ2-6	CAISDPTGPGANVLTF	TGTGCCATCAGTGACCCGACAGGCCCTGGGGCCAACGTCCTGACTTTC
-	TRBV9	-	TRBJ2-3	CASSVEGVPTDTQYF	TGTGCCAGCAGCGTAGAAGGGGTACCCACAGATACGCAGTATTTT
many	TRBV5-1	-	TRBJ2-2	CASSLAVGRVGANTGELFF	TGCGCCAGCAGCTTGGCCGTCGGCAGGGTGGGAGCGAACACCGGGGAGCTGTTTTTT
many	TRBV9	-	TRBJ2-7	CASSDLPLARSYEQYF	TGTGCCAGCAGCGACCTACCTTTAGCGCGATCCTACGAGCAGTACTTC
many	TRBV5-1	-	TRBJ1-1	CASSLEGGNTEAFF	TGCGCCAGCAGCCTTGAGGGGGGGAACACTGAAGCTTTCTTT
many	TRBV25-1	-	TRBJ1-5	CASSESVGGQPQHF	TGTGCCAGCAGTGAATCGGTTGGGGGGCAGCCCCAGCATTTT
-	TRBV19	-	TRBJ1-5	CASRDQQGFYQPQHF	TGTGCCAGTAGGGACCAACAGGGATTTTATCAGCCCCAGCATTTT
many	TRBV12-3/TRBV12-4	-	TRBJ2-2	CASSLGSRGNTGELFF	TGTGCCAGCAGTTTAGGGTCTAGGGGGAACACCGGGGAGCTGTTTTTT
many	TRBV7-9	-	TRBJ1-1	CASSSIIRGTEAFF	TGTGCCAGCAGCTCCATAATCCGGGGCACTGAAGCTTTCTTT
many	TRBV9	TRBD1	TRBJ2-2	CASSAPGQTLTGELFF	TGTGCCAGCAGCGCGCCGGGACAGACTCTAACCGGGGAGCTGTTTTTT